The sequence of this TCR beta chain was determined in a study of OX40 agonist ivuxolimab in advanced cancers. As for the study more broadly: The costimulatory receptor OX40 (CD134) was targeted by ivuxolimab, a fully human IgG2 agonistic monoclonal antibody. Intravenous ivuxolimab was administered to patients every 2 weeks at six dose levels: 0.01, 0.1, 0.3, 1.5, 3 and 10 mg/kg. Among the 50 to 55 dose-escalation patients, some 20 had hepatocellular carcinoma, roughly 15 melanoma, 9 renal cell carcinoma and 9 head and neck cancer. In the dose-escalation cohort, around 80% of patients were male, and the mean age was 60 years with a range of 23 to 79. Patients were allowed to have had prior anti-PD-1, anti-PD-L1 or anti-CTLA-4 therapy, and approximately 39% of the dose-escalation patients had been treated with checkpoint inhibitors. Partial responses occurred in three dose-escalation patients: two with cutaneous melanoma and one with hepatocellular carcinoma. Peripheral TCRbeta sequencing aimed to test whether ivuxolimab altered TCR sequence diversity and caused clonal T-cell expansion. The monotherapy dose-escalation portion (N = 52 patients) of the phase I ivuxolimab trial is reported in the paper. Study-wide findings and limitations: Which antigens the clonally expanded peripheral T cells were specific for was not determined. Low levels of normalized T-cell clonal expansion were also seen in some nonresponding patients. On average, CD8+ T cells showed more expanded clones than CD4+ T cells after ivuxolimab. In the 0.1-3.0 mg/kg groups, partial responders had among the lowest normalized peripheral clonal expansion, particularly in CD8+ T cells. At doses from 0.1 to 3.0 mg/kg, clonal expansion was seen in both CD4+ and CD8+ blood T cells between baseline and week 6.

From the cysteine up to the phenylalanine, the CDR3 has a length of 17 residues. Of all the DNA, just the CDR3 is kept, 51 bases in frame from base 1. From a lookup of the germline V gene, CDR1 and CDR2 are SGHTA and FQGNSA. Trimming at the junction amounts to 0 bases on V and 0 bases on J, and the germline ends lie 14 bases apart. Patients with a history of autoimmune disease or receiving systemic immunosuppression were excluded from the trial. Peripheral blood for TCR sequencing was collected from all dose cohorts at baseline, on cycle 4 day 1, and on cycle 7 day 1. The samples were drawn from a first-in-human, open-label, multicenter phase I dose-escalation trial of ivuxolimab. Adults with locally advanced or metastatic melanoma, renal cell carcinoma, hepatocellular carcinoma or head and neck squamous cell carcinoma were enrolled in the trial. Before TCR sequencing, CD4+ T cells and CD8+ T cells from peripheral blood were sorted into separate populations.

Genomic DNA was isolated from the sorted cells so that the TCRbeta CDR3 region could be sequenced. The immunoSEQ Assay was used for sequencing of TCRbeta CDR3 regions. Not all clones reach the TCRdb copy of this immuneACCESS table, which keeps in-frame sequences only. Checked studies attribute under half of the gap to unresolved V genes and leave the rest unexplained. A total of over 70,000 clones appear in this sample, nearly 90% of them only once. In total, the top ten clones hold approximately 0.26% of the sample. Remarks on this clone: This clone's antigen is unknown. Base qualities are not at hand, and no much larger clone is one base apart.

Source: CD4+ or CD8+ T cells sorted from blood, taken in a trial of the OX40 agonist ivuxolimab. This TCR was sampled from an adult with an advanced solid tumor such as melanoma, head and neck, liver or kidney cancer. The chain couples TRBV7-2 to TRBJ1-1, and possibly TRBD1, on 6 matching bases. The CDR3 protein sequence reads: CASSLARAGDMNTEAFF. The sequenced DNA is TGTGCCAGCAGCTTAGCCCGGGCAGGGGATATGAACACTGAAGCTTTCTTT. With the portions outside the CDR3 filled from the reference TRBV7-2 and TRBJ1-1 genes, the complete variable region becomes GAGVSQSPSNKVTEKGKDVELRCDPISGHTALYWYRQSLGQGLEFLIYFQGNSAPDKSGLPSDRFSAERTGGSVSTLTIQRTQQEDSAVYLCASSLARAGDMNTEAFFGQGTRLTVV.